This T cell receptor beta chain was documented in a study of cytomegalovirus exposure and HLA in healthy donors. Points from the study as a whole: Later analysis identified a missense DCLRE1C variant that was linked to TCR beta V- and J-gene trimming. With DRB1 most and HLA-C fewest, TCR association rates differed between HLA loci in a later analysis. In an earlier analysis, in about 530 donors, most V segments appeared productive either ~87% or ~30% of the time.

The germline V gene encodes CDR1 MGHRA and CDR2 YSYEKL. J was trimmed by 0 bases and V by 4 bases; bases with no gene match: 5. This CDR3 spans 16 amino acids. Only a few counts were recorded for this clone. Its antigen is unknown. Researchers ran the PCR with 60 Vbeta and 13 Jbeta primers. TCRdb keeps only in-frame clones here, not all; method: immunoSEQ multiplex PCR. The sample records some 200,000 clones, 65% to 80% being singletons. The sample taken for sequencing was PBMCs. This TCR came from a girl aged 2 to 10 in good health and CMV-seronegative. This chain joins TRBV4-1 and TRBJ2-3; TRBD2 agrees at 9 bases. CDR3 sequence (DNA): TGCGCCAGCAGCCCCCTCCTAGCGGGGAGCACAGATACGCAGTATTTT. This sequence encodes CASSPLLAGSTDTQYF.